This T cell receptor beta chain came from a study of STAT5B mutations in CD4+ large granular lymphocyte leukemia. Study summary: The CDR3 'QG' motif was associated with a particular HLA allele among healthy donors.

Healthy controls were blood donor buffy coats. CDR1 is SNHLY, CDR2 FYNNEI, per germline. This CDR3 region has 13 residues. V was pared by 10 bases and J by 5 bases, with 15 bases between. Concerning this clone itself: Antigen specificity is unknown.

Assay used: immunoSEQ multiplex PCR; TCRdb lists only in-frame clones, some missing. The profile covers about 35,000 clones, with more than 60% appearing a single time and about 2% taken by the ten largest. Study-level points and caveats: Patient CD4-sorted repertoires stayed more clonal than healthy ones after leukemic-clone removal. The CD4+ versus CD8+ T-LGLL clonality difference may reflect limited sample size.

The TCR was taken from a human donor in good health. The sequenced material came from CD4+ T cells from blood buffy coats. The chain uses TRBV2 and TRBJ2-1, with TRBD2 as a possible D gene (6 bases). The CDR3 nucleotides are TGTGCCATACTAGCCTCCCTTGACAATGAGCAGTTCTTC. Its protein is CAILASLDNEQFF.